What follows is one T cell receptor (beta chain) and its context. The data derive from a study of blood T cell repertoires in COVID-19. Study in general: T cells, B-cell-depleted T cells, or PBMCs provided the cDNA or gDNA that served as material.

This CDR3 comprises 16 residues. V was pared by 0 bases and J by 1 base, with 4 bases of the junction left unmatched. Germline V gene sequence: CDR1 SGHNT, CDR2 YYREEE (reference sequence). Assay: immunoSEQ multiplex PCR; the TCRdb copy retains only in-frame clones and omits some. The table records 120,000 or so clones, roughly 70% of them present only once. This rearrangement joins TRBV5-4 to TRBJ2-5, with 9 bases lining up with TRBD2. Sequences were obtained from peripheral blood. The TCR comes from a human donor with acute or convalescent COVID-19. The donor label of this sample is uncertain. The CDR3 is CASSLAGRGGQETQYF. CDR3 in DNA: TGTGCCAGCAGCTTGGCGGGGCGGGGGGGCCAAGAGACCCAGTACTTC.